This TCR beta chain was documented in a study of T cells after yellow fever vaccination. Across the study: Researchers used SMART-Seq v4 Ultra Low Input to prepare fractions that had low cell numbers. Points from the study as a whole: At around 95% for CD4 and 88% for CD8, most primary-vaccination clones showed up again after the booster. Weaker in magnitude, the secondary response showed a faster peak on day 5 versus 15.

TCRdb passed the 5' RACE reads through MiXCR, listing each CDR3 protein once. The data show more than 350,000 distinct CDR3 sequences, approximately 10% seen once. Trimming left V 0 bases short and J 3 bases short, with 5 bases between. Germline CDR1 MNHEY, CDR2 SVGAGI. The CDR3 runs to 13 residues. Comments on this clonotype: The antigen remains unidentified.

The receptor was isolated from a man between 18 and 29 years old who received the YFV17D yellow fever vaccine. This chain links TRBV6-5 with TRBJ1-2; no definite D call. Specimen: PBMCs, collected on the day of the first yellow fever vaccination. The CDR3, as DNA: TGTGCCAGCAGTTACTCGCAAGACTATGGCTACACCTTC. Its translation: CASSYSQDYGYTF.